This T cell receptor (beta chain) was sequenced during a study of blood T cell repertoires in COVID-19. Participants were aged 18 to 89 years from some 24 US areas. Profiling relied on immunoSEQ multiplex PCR, and the TCRdb table lists in-frame clones only, not all of them. The sample includes 200,000 or so clones, roughly four fifths of them seen just once. CDR3 length: 15 residues. Germline V gives CDR1 SGHRS, CDR2 YFSETQ. Trimming stripped 4 bases from V and 2 bases from J, with 12 bases between. This rearrangement joins TRBV5-1 to TRBJ2-2; tentatively, D is TRBD2 (6 bases). The source is a man in his fifties or sixties who had recovered from COVID-19. Material: PBMCs or T cells enriched from blood (not recorded which). The CDR3 is CASSLDGGNTGELFF. The DNA of the CDR3 is TGCGCCAGCAGCCTGGACGGGGGAAACACCGGGGAGCTGTTTTTT.